This T cell receptor beta chain is drawn from a study of shared T cell receptors in the human thymus. Clones were read by immunoSEQ multiplex PCR, and TCRdb kept only the in-frame ones, dropping some. In the table there are about 660,000 clones, 80% to 90% of which are singletons. This CDR3 spans 18 amino acids. V gave up 6 bases and J gave up 5 bases, with 26 bases separating them. Germline CDR1 and CDR2: SGHAT and FQNNGV. The same sample was also studied in work on human thymus T cells. Turning to that study: Finnish infants who were healthy and having corrective surgery for congenital heart defects made up the donors. Resected material from corrective heart surgery provided the thymus tissue analysed. Thymic repertoires from unrelated individuals overlapped highly, related research reported.

The sample consisted of thymocytes. The sequence was obtained from a boy under two years old with a congenital heart defect. V and J are TRBV11-2 and TRBJ2-1; TRBD1 might be the D (5 bases). The CDR3 coding sequence is TGTGCCAGCAGAGCAGAATATCAGACAGTCTCCCTCCACAATGAGCAGTTCTTC. It encodes CASRAEYQTVSLHNEQFF.